The rows below give T cell receptor beta chains drawn from one sample of a study of molecular identifiers for immune sequencing clone quantification. TCRdb reprocessed the PCR reads with MiXCR, giving one entry per CDR3 protein. The sample lists about 640,000 distinct CDR3 sequences; 15% to 20% were seen once. The sequenced sample consisted of naive CD8+ T cells from blood, with Jurkat cell RNA spiked in. The receptor source for this set is a human donor in good health. Some libraries in this study had Jurkat cell RNA spiked in. CDR3s include the opening cysteine and the closing phenylalanine or tryptophan. D genes are given only for firm matches. Clone sizes are given selectively: once, few, many, or a class where the clone is expanded.

size	V	D	J	DNA	CDR3
many	TRBV12-3/TRBV12-4	NA	TRBJ2-7	TGTGCCAGCAGTTTCGTGGGACAATACCACCCCTACGAGCAGTACTTC	CASSFVGQYHPYEQYF
many	TRBV29-1	NA	TRBJ2-3	TGCAGCGTTGAAGATCACGAGCACCCAGATACGCAGTATTTT	CSVEDHEHPDTQYF
many	TRBV10-3	NA	TRBJ2-7	TGTGCCATCAGTGACACGGTTGGGGTTTCCTACGAGCAGTACTTC	CAISDTVGVSYEQYF
few	TRBV28	NA	TRBJ2-7	TGTGCCGGCAGTTTGGGCGGGGCGTTTGGCGAGCAGTACTTC	CAGSLGGAFGEQYF
many	TRBV9	NA	TRBJ2-3	TGTGCCAGCACCCCCCGCGGGGCTCGCACAGATACGCAGTATTTT	CASTPRGARTDTQYF
NA	TRBV3-1	NA	TRBJ1-1	TGTGCCAGCAGCCAAGAACGGGGGTGGGCGACTGAAGCTTTCTTT	CASSQERGWATEAFF
NA	TRBV5-5	NA	TRBJ1-3	TGTGCCAGCAGCCCGGTGGCTGTTTCTGGAAACACCATATATTTT	CASSPVAVSGNTIYF
few	TRBV7-2	TRBD2	TRBJ2-1	TGTGCCAGCAGCTTAGGGGTAGCGGGGGGTAACAATGAGCAGTTCTTC	CASSLGVAGGNNEQFF
many	TRBV7-2	NA	TRBJ1-3	TGTGCCAGCAGCCCCGGGAAGGCGCCGTTCTCTGGAAACACCATATATTTT	CASSPGKAPFSGNTIYF
many	TRBV19	NA	TRBJ2-3	TGTGCCAGCCATACGGGGGGCTTAGATACGCAGTATTTT	CASHTGGLDTQYF
NA	TRBV9	TRBD1	TRBJ2-5	TGTGCCAGCAGCGCGGACAGGGTTGTGGAGACCCAGTACTTC	CASSADRVVETQYF
few	TRBV20-1	TRBD2	TRBJ2-3	TGCAGTGCAGACCCTAGGGAGCGGGGGGTGGTAGATACGCAGTATTTT	CSADPRERGVVDTQYF
few	TRBV4-3	NA	TRBJ2-7	TGCGCCAGCAGTCCGGTGGCGGGTGGACTCTACGAGCAGTACTTC	CASSPVAGGLYEQYF
many	TRBV2	NA	TRBJ1-6	TGTGCCAGCAAGATCGATTCACCCCTCCACTTT	CASKIDSPLHF
many	TRBV5-1	NA	TRBJ2-7	TGCGCCAGCAGCTTGTTTGGGTCCGAGCAGTACTTC	CASSLFGSEQYF
few	TRBV6-5	TRBD1	TRBJ1-1	TGTGCCAGCAGCTTACAAACAGGGGGCGCAGAGGTGAACACTGAAGCTTTCTTT	CASSLQTGGAEVNTEAFF
many	TRBV28	NA	TRBJ2-7	TGTGCCAGCAGTTTTAGGACAGTCAAGGGGGAGCAGTACTTC	CASSFRTVKGEQYF
NA	TRBV7-9	NA	TRBJ2-2	TGTGCCAGCAGCTTAGCCGTGGTCACCGGGGAGCTGTTTTTT	CASSLAVVTGELFF
many	TRBV9	TRBD1	TRBJ2-3	TGTGCCAGCAGCGTCTCACAGGGGTTAGATACGCAGTATTTT	CASSVSQGLDTQYF
few	TRBV14	NA	TRBJ1-1	TGTGCCAGCAGCCAGATAATAAACACTGAAGTTTTCTTT	CASSQIINTEVFF
few	TRBV12-3/TRBV12-4	NA	TRBJ1-2	TGTGCCAGCAGTTCATCCGTGGACACGGCTAACTATGGCTACACCTTC	CASSSSVDTANYGYTF
NA	TRBV7-8	NA	TRBJ2-7	TGTGCCAGCAGTTTACCCGGGCTCCACTACGAGCAGTACTTC	CASSLPGLHYEQYF
few	TRBV6-2/TRBV6-3	TRBD2	TRBJ2-2	TGTGCCAGCAGTCCGCAGTGGGCTAGCGGGAGTGGCGGGGAGCTGTTTTTT	CASSPQWASGSGGELFF
many	TRBV15	NA	TRBJ1-2	TGTGCCACCAGCAGAGAAAGGACAGACTCCTATGGCTACACCTTC	CATSRERTDSYGYTF
many	TRBV29-1	NA	TRBJ2-7	TGCAGCGTTGCAGATTCCTACGAGCAGTACTTC	CSVADSYEQYF
many	TRBV6-2/TRBV6-3	TRBD1	TRBJ2-7	TGTGCCAGCAGTTGGCGTCCGGGACAGGGAATGTACGAGCAGTACTTC	CASSWRPGQGMYEQYF
NA	TRBV10-1	TRBD1	TRBJ1-5	TGCGCCAACCAGACAGGGGGCCCTAATCAGCCCCAGCATTTT	CANQTGGPNQPQHF
NA	TRBV19	NA	TRBJ2-1	TGTGCCAGTAGTAATGGACTTCGGAGCTCCTACAATGAGCAGTTCTTC	CASSNGLRSSYNEQFF
many	TRBV12-3/TRBV12-4	TRBD2	TRBJ2-5	TGTGCCAGCAGCCCGCCCAGCGGGGGCCAAGAGACCCAGTACTTC	CASSPPSGGQETQYF
many	TRBV27	NA	TRBJ2-7	TGTGCCAGCAGTCCCATCCCTCCCGTCGAGCAGTACTTC	CASSPIPPVEQYF
NA	TRBV19	NA	TRBJ2-7	TGTGCCAGTAGTTCAGGCCTAACACCCGAAATCTACGAGCAGTACTTC	CASSSGLTPEIYEQYF
NA	TRBV6-5	NA	TRBJ1-1	TGTGCCGGCAGTTACTCCCCGGGAGACACTGAAGCTTTCTTT	CAGSYSPGDTEAFF
NA	TRBV19	TRBD1	TRBJ1-2	TGTGCCAGTAGTATATATGTGGCAGGGGGCGAGAATGGCTACACCTTC	CASSIYVAGGENGYTF
many	TRBV7-2	TRBD2	TRBJ2-3	TGTGCCAGCAGCTCGCGGGGGGCGGGGGGCCGCACAGATACGCAGTATTTT	CASSSRGAGGRTDTQYF
many	TRBV15	NA	TRBJ2-1	TGTGCCACCAGCAGGGTGGACAGCAACTACAATGAGCAGTTCTTC	CATSRVDSNYNEQFF
many	TRBV27	NA	TRBJ1-3	TGTGCCAGCAGTTTATCCTGGGAGACAGGAAACACCATATATTTT	CASSLSWETGNTIYF
many	TRBV19	TRBD1	TRBJ2-2	TGTGCCAGTAGTACAGGACAGGGGGCGAGAACCGGGGAGCTGTTTTTT	CASSTGQGARTGELFF
NA	TRBV11-1	NA	TRBJ2-3	TGTGCCAGCAGCCCCCGGTCGGCAAGCACAGATACGCAGTATTTT	CASSPRSASTDTQYF
few	TRBV20-1	NA	TRBJ2-1	TGCAGTGCTAGAGGACTAGTAGGCAATGAGCAGTTCTTC	CSARGLVGNEQFF
many	TRBV30	NA	TRBJ2-7	TGTGCCTGGAGTGTACTCTTAGTGGCTGAGCAGTACTTC	CAWSVLLVAEQYF
many	TRBV10-3	NA	TRBJ2-6	TGTGCCATCAGTGAGTCGTGGGACACCGGCTCTGGGGCCAACGTCCTGACTTTC	CAISESWDTGSGANVLTF
many	TRBV19	NA	TRBJ2-2	TGTGCCAGTAGATTTGGGGCCGCCACCGGGGAGCTGTTTTTT	CASRFGAATGELFF
few	TRBV9	TRBD2	TRBJ2-7	TGTGCCAGCAGCACGGGACTAGCGGGAGCCGAGCAGTACTTC	CASSTGLAGAEQYF
many	TRBV7-9	NA	TRBJ1-1	TGTGCCAGCAGCTCAGAGGAAACTGAAGCTTTCTTT	CASSSEETEAFF
NA	TRBV6-2/TRBV6-3	TRBD1	TRBJ2-7	TGTGCCAGCAGTTACAGACAGGGGAGCGGCGAGCAGTACTTC	CASSYRQGSGEQYF
many	TRBV12-3/TRBV12-4	NA	TRBJ1-5	TGTGCCAGCAGTCTTCAGAGCAATCAGCCCCAGCATTTT	CASSLQSNQPQHF
many	TRBV20-1	NA	TRBJ2-3	TGCAGTGCTAGTCGTCCGGCAGCAAGTGCAGATACGCAGTATTTT	CSASRPAASADTQYF
many	TRBV6-5	NA	TRBJ2-5	TGTGCCAGCAGTTACGGCCCGGGGGCGTACCAAGAGACCCAGTACTTC	CASSYGPGAYQETQYF
many	TRBV18	TRBD1	TRBJ2-7	TGTGCCAGCTCACCAACAGGACAGGGGTTCTACGAGCAGTACTTC	CASSPTGQGFYEQYF
many	TRBV11-2	TRBD2	TRBJ2-5	TGTGCCAGCAGGGCGGGAGGGCAGGAGACCCAGTACTTC	CASRAGGQETQYF
few	TRBV6-5	NA	TRBJ1-2	TGTGCCAGCAGCCCGGACGGGAACTATGGCTACACCTTC	CASSPDGNYGYTF
many	TRBV7-9	TRBD1	TRBJ1-1	TGTGCCAGCAGACTACAGGGGGCGGCCACTGAAGCTTTCTTT	CASRLQGAATEAFF